This entry lists 10 T cell receptor beta chains sequenced from one sample in a study of Ad26.COV2.S vaccination and SARS-CoV-2 variants. Libraries were prepared by immunoSEQ multiplex PCR; TCRdb keeps only in-frame clonotypes and omits some of them. The sample lists 250,000 or so clones; roughly 85% were seen once. The treatment here: around 19 received Ad26.COV2.S at low or high dose, single or two shots; about 5 received placebo; per-sample allocation not given. Samples came from day 63 after the first vaccine or placebo injection. The sample in question was peripheral blood, obtained in a trial of Ad26.COV2.S vaccine versus placebo. The source of these receptors is a person between 18 and 65 years old who received the Ad26.COV2.S COVID-19 vaccine or a placebo.

The V call is TRBV7-2, the J call TRBJ1-1; possibly TRBD1 for D (6 bases). This CDR3 is built from 15 residues. V lost 1 base to trimming and J lost 5 bases, with 14 bases between them. Germline V lookup: CDR1 SGHTA, CDR2 FQGNSA. The DNA for the CDR3 is TGTGCCAGCAGCTTAGTTCAGGGGCCGGGGACTGAAGCTTTCTTT. Its protein product is CASSLVQGPGTEAFF.

The chain's CDR3 is CASSYLNTEAFF. Written as DNA, the CDR3 is TGTGCCAGCAGCTATTTGAACACTGAAGCTTTCTTT. The chain employs TRBV25-1 and TRBJ1-1; D ambiguous. Germline lookup yields CDR1 MGHDK and CDR2 SYGVNS. The CDR3 spans 12 residues. Trimming shortened V by 6 bases and J by 0 bases, and 5 bases separated the two germline ends.

A remark on this clone: Other DNA variants within this sample encode the same CDR3. J is TRBJ2-7 and V is TRBV6-2 or TRBV6-3; D not resolved. V lost 2 bases and J lost 2, with 10 bases in between. Germline V gene lookup returns CDR1 MNHEY and CDR2 SVGEGT. There are 14 residues in the CDR3. The CDR3 is CASSYRPETYEQYF. Here the CDR3 DNA reads TGTGCCAGCAGTTACCGCCCGGAAACCTACGAGCAGTACTTC.

The chain combines TRBV11-2 with TRBJ2-7; D unresolved. The CDR3 covers 14 residues. V was pared by 1 base and J by 4 bases, with 11 bases between. The V gene's germline CDR1 is SGHAT and CDR2 FQNNGV. The CDR3 DNA is TGTGCCAGCAGCTTAGTCGGCGGCCCGTACGAGCAGTACTTC. Residues: CASSLVGGPYEQYF.

The chain couples TRBV19 to TRBJ2-2; perhaps D is TRBD1 or TRBD2 (5 bases each). The ends were cut back, 6 bases at V and 6 bases at J, with 17 bases in the middle. CDR1 is LNHDA and CDR2 is SQIVND in the germline V gene (reference sequence). CDR3 length: 15 residues. This CDR3 is CASSPWDLQAGELFF. The CDR3 bases are TGTGCCAGTAGCCCCTGGGACCTCCAGGCCGGGGAGCTGTTTTTT.

The chain uses TRBV5-1 and TRBJ2-7; D is tentatively TRBD1 or TRBD2 (5 bases each). This CDR3 spans 17 amino acids. Trimming stripped 0 bases from V and 2 bases from J, with 18 bases between. Germline CDR1 reads SGHRS; CDR2 reads YFSETQ. The CDR3 sequence is CASSLVGTTATAYEQYF. DNA for the CDR3: TGCGCCAGCAGCTTGGTCGGGACCACCGCAACAGCCTACGAGCAGTACTTC.

The gene calls are TRBV6-5 and TRBJ2-1; D is ambiguous. The CDR3 covers 12 residues. From germline, CDR1 is MNHEY and CDR2 SVGAGI. With 7 bases removed from V and 6 bases from J, the gap between germline ends came to 10 bases. The CDR3 coding sequence is TGTGCCAGCAACGTGGCCGGCAATGAGCAGTTCTTC. Translating it yields CASNVAGNEQFF.

The chain has TRBV2 and TRBJ1-1; D call uncertain. The V and J ends lost 3 bases and 10 bases respectively, with 15 bases between them. This CDR3 spans 13 amino acids. Germline CDR1 and CDR2: SNHLY and FYNNEI. CDR3 nucleotides: TGTGCCAGCAGTGAGGACGGGAGCAGGAGAGCTTTCTTT. It encodes CASSEDGSRRAFF.

The V gene is TRBV7-9, the J gene TRBJ2-5; maybe TRBD1 (8 bases). This CDR3 is built from 15 residues. Per germline, CDR1 SEHNR and CDR2 FQNEAQ (reference sequence). With 5 bases removed from V and 2 bases from J, the gap between germline ends came to 15 bases. CDR3 amino acids: CASSHRGGPQETQYF. The CDR3 region has the DNA TGTGCCAGCAGCCACAGGGGGGGCCCACAAGAGACCCAGTACTTC. The full variable domain, rest sourced from reference TRBV7-9 and TRBJ2-5, is DTGVSQNPRHKITKRGQNVTFRCDPISEHNRLYWYRQTLGQGPEFLTYFQNEAQLEKSRLLSDRFSAERPKGSFSTLEIQRTEQGDSAMYLCASSHRGGPQETQYFGPGTRLLVL.

The chain couples TRBV7-9 to TRBJ2-5, with TRBD1 matching over 10 bases. The ends lost 4 bases at V and 5 bases at J; junction bases unmatched: 4. This CDR3 has 14 residues. Germline lookup yields CDR1 SEHNR and CDR2 FQNEAQ (reference sequence). The CDR3 is CASSSTGGSETQYF. CDR3 sequence (DNA): TGTGCCAGCAGCTCGACAGGGGGCAGCGAGACCCAGTACTTC.